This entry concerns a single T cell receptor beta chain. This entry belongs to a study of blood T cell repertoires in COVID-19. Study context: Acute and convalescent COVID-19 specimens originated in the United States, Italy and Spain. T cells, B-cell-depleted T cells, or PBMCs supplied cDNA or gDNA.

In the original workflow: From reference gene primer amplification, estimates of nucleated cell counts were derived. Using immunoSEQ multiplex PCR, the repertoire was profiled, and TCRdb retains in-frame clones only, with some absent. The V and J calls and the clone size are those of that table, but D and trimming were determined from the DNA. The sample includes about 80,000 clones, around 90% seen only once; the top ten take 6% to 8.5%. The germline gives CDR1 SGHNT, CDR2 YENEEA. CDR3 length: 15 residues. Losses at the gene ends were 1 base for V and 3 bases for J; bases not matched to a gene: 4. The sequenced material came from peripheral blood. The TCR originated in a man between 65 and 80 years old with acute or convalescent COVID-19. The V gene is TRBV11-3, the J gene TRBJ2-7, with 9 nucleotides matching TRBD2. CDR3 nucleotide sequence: TGTGCCAGCAGCTTAGGCCTAGCGGGACTCTACGAGCAGTACTTC. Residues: CASSLGLAGLYEQYF. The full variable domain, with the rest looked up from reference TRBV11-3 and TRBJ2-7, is EAGVVQSPRYKIIEKKQPVAFWCNPISGHNTLYWYLQNLGQGPELLIRYENEEAVDDSQLPKDRFSAERLKGVDSTLKIQPAELGDSAVYLCASSLGLAGLYEQYFGPGTRLTVT.